The TCR beta chain described here comes from a study of Ad26.COV2.S vaccination and SARS-CoV-2 variants. The germline V gene encodes CDR1 LGHNA and CDR2 YSLEER. The CDR3 contains 16 residues. Trimming left V 0 bases short and J 3 bases short, with 14 bases between. Points on this clone: The antigen is not known.

Study conclusions and caveats: In TCR breadth and depth analyses, total T cell responses may have been underestimated. Placebo recipients had lower spike-specific TCR breadth than vaccine recipients.

The assay was immunoSEQ multiplex PCR, and TCRdb's table has in-frame clones only and misses some. The table has just over 350,000 clones, 90% to 95% seen once. The V gene is TRBV4-3, the J gene TRBJ1-1; D uncertain. The specimen was peripheral blood, collected after recovery from COVID-19. The TCR comes from a human donor who had recovered from COVID-19. The CDR3 protein is CASSQEAPPGDTEAFF. As DNA, the CDR3 is TGCGCCAGCAGCCAAGAGGCACCACCTGGGGACACTGAAGCTTTCTTT.